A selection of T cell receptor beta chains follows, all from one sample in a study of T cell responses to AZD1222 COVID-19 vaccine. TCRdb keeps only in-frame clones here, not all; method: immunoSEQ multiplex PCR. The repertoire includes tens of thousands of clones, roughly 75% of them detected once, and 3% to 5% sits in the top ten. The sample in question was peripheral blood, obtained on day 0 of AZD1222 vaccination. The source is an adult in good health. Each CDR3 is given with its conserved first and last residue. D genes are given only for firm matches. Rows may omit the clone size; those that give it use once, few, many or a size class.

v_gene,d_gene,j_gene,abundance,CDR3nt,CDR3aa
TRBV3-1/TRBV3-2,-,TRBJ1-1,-,TGTGCCAGCAGCCAAGAGGGATTCCCAGGGTCGGACACTGAAGCTTTCTTT,CASSQEGFPGSDTEAFF
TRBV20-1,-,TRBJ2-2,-,TGCAGTGCTAGGGGTACCGGGGAGCTGTTTTTT,CSARGTGELFF
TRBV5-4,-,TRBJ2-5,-,TGTGCCAGCAGCTTCACACCCCCCATCATCGGGAGACAAGAGACCCAGTACTTC,CASSFTPPIIGRQETQYF
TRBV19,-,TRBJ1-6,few,TGTGCCAGTAGTCCGCAGGTCTCCTATAATTCACCCCTCCACTTT,CASSPQVSYNSPLHF
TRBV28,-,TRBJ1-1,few,TGTGCCAGCACCCTTTGGGGGAACACTGAAGCTTTCTTT,CASTLWGNTEAFF
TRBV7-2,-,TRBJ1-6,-,TGTGCCAGCAGCTGGATGGGGGGTGGGGATTCACCCCTCCACTTT,CASSWMGGGDSPLHF
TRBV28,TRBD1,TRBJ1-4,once,TGTGCCAGCAGTCCCCCGGGACAGGGGAGCGCTAATGAAAAACTGTTTTTT,CASSPPGQGSANEKLFF
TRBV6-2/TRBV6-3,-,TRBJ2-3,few,TGTGCCAGCAGTTACGACGGAACAGCCACAGATACGCAGTATTTT,CASSYDGTATDTQYF
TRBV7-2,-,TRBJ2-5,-,TGTGCCAGCAGTCCAGGGTCGATAGAAGAGACCCAGTACTTC,CASSPGSIEETQYF
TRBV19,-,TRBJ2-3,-,TGTGCCAGTAGGACGGGGGCGGAGGCAGATACGCAGTATTTT,CASRTGAEADTQYF
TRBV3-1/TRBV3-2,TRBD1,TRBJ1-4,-,TGTGCCAGCAGCCGGGCCAACAGGGGGGGAAAACTGTTTTTT,CASSRANRGGKLFF
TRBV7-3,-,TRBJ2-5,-,TGTGCCAGCAGCTTAACATTACAGAGACAGAACCAAGAGACCCAGTACTTC,CASSLTLQRQNQETQYF
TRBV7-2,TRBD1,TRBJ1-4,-,TGTGCCAGCAGCTTGGCGCCAGGACAGGGGGGCCGACTGTTTTTT,CASSLAPGQGGRLFF
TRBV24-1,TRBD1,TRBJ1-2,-,TGTGCCACCAGCGACAGGGTGGATGGCTACACCTTC,CATSDRVDGYTF
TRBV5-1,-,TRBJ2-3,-,TGCGCCAGCAGCTTAGAGGACGACACAGATACGCAGTATTTT,CASSLEDDTDTQYF
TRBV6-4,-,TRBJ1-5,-,TGTGCCAGCAGTGACTATGACCTCTATAGCAATCAGCCCCAGCATTTT,CASSDYDLYSNQPQHF
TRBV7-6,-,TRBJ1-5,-,TGTGCCAGCAGCCAGGACCGCGATCAGCCCCAGCATTTT,CASSQDRDQPQHF
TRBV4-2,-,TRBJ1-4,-,TGTGCCAGCAGCCAAGATCACTTGGTGAACCGAGGGGGAACTAATGAAAAACTGTTTTTT,CASSQDHLVNRGGTNEKLFF
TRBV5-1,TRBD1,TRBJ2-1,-,TGCGCCAGCAGCTTGCCCACCGGACAGGGGCGTGAGCAGTTCTTC,CASSLPTGQGREQFF
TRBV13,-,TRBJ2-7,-,TGTGCCAGCAGCTTTCCGGGTTCCAACGAGCAGTACTTC,CASSFPGSNEQYF
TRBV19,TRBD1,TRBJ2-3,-,TGTGCCACCGGCGAGACAGGGAGCACAGATACGCAGTATTTT,CATGETGSTDTQYF
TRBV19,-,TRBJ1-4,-,TGTGCCAGTAGTGTCGACACCTTCGGGGAAAAACTGTTTTTT,CASSVDTFGEKLFF
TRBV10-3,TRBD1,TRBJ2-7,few,TGTGCCATCAGTGAACCGAATGTGCCGGGACAGGGGTCCTACGAGCAGTACTTC,CAISEPNVPGQGSYEQYF
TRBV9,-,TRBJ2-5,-,TGTGCCAGCAGCGTGGGACATCTCCAAGAGACCCAGTACTTC,CASSVGHLQETQYF
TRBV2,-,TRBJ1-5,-,TGTGCCAGCAGTGGGGGAAGAGGTCGGGAGCCCCAGCATTTT,CASSGGRGREPQHF
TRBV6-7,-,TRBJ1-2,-,TGTGCCAGCAGTTACGGAGGGATTAACTATGGCTACACCTTC,CASSYGGINYGYTF
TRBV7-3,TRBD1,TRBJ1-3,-,TGTGCCAGCACAGGGGGTCGCGGAAACACCATATATTTT,CASTGGRGNTIYF
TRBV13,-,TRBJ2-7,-,TGTGCCAGCAGCTTAGGCGTGGGGGTCGAGCAGTACTTC,CASSLGVGVEQYF
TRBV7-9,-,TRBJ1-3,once,TGTGCCAGCAGCTTTAAGGGGGACACCATATATTTT,CASSFKGDTIYF